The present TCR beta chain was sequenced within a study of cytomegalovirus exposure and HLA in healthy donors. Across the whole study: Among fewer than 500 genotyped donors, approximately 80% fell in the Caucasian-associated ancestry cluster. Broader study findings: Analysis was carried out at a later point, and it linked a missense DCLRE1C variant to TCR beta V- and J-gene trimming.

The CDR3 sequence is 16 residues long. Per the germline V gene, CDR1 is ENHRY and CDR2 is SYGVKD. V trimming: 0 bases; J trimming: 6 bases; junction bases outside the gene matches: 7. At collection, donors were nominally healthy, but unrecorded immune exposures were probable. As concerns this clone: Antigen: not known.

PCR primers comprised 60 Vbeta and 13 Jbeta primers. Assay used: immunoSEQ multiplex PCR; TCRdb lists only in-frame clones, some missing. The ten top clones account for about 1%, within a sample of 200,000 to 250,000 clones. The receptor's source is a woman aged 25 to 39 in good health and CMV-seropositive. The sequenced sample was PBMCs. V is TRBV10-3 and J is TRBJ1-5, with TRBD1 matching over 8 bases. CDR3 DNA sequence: TGTGCCATCAGTGAGTCGACTCGGACAGGGCCTCAGCCCCAGCATTTT. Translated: CAISESTRTGPQPQHF.